This T cell receptor beta chain was captured in a study of T-cell memory formation after mild COVID-19. Study at large: Most TCR clusters belonged to a single donor. General observations from the study: Some responding clones appeared in pre-infection memory, suggesting cross-reactive memory joined.

It was 5'RACE with constant-segment primers that produced the TCR alpha and TCR beta cDNA libraries, which carried sample barcodes and UMIs. TCRdb re-called the 5' RACE reads through MiXCR, storing one row per CDR3 protein. Here the sample spans hundreds of thousands of distinct CDR3 sequences, 15% to 20% being singletons. Comment on this clonotype: The antigen is not known.

J gave up 2 bases and V 4 bases, and 5 bases lay outside the gene matches. CDR1 is SGHNT and CDR2 is YYREEE in the germline V gene (reference sequence). The CDR3 totals 15 residues. The chain is built from TRBV5-4 and TRBJ2-7, with TRBD1 identical over 11 bases. The TCR comes from an adult woman who had mild COVID-19 (a few samples of this study predate the infection). Cell type and time point are not known. The material sequenced was PBMCs or a T cell subset sorted from them (not recorded which). CDR3 residues: CASSGPGQGAYEQYF. CDR3 nucleotides: TGTGCCAGCAGCGGGCCGGGACAGGGGGCCTACGAGCAGTACTTC.